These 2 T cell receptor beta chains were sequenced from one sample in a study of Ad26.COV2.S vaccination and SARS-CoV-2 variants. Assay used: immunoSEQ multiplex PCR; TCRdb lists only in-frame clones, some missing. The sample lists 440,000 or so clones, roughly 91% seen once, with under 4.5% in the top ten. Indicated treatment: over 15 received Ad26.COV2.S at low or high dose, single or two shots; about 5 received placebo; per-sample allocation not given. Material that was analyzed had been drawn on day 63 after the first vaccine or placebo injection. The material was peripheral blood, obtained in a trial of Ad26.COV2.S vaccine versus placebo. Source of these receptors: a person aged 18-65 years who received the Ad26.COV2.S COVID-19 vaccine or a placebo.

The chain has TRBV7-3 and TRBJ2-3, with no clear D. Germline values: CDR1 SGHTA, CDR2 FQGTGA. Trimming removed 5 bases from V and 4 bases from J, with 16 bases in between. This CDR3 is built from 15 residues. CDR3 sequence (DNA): TGTGCCAGCAGCCCCCATAGTAGCCTCCCAGATACGCAGTATTTT. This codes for CASSPHSSLPDTQYF. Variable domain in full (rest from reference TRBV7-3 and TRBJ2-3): GAGVSQTPSNKVTEKGKYVELRCDPISGHTALYWYRQSLGQGPEFLIYFQGTGAADDSGLPNDRFFAVRPEGSVSTLKIQRTERGDSAVYLCASSPHSSLPDTQYFGPGTRLTVL.

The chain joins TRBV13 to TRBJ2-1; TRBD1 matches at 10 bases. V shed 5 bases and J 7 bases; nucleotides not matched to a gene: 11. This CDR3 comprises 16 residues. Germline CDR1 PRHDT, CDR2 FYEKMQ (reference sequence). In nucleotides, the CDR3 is TGTGCCAGCAGCACCGGACAGGGGGGTCCTTGGAATGAGCAGTTCTTC. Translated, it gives CASSTGQGGPWNEQFF. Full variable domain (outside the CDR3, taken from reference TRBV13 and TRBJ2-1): AAGVIQSPRHLIKEKRETATLKCYPIPRHDTVYWYQQGPGQDPQFLISFYEKMQSDKGSIPDRFSAQQFSDYHSELNMSSLELGDSALYFCASSTGQGGPWNEQFFGPGTRLTVL.